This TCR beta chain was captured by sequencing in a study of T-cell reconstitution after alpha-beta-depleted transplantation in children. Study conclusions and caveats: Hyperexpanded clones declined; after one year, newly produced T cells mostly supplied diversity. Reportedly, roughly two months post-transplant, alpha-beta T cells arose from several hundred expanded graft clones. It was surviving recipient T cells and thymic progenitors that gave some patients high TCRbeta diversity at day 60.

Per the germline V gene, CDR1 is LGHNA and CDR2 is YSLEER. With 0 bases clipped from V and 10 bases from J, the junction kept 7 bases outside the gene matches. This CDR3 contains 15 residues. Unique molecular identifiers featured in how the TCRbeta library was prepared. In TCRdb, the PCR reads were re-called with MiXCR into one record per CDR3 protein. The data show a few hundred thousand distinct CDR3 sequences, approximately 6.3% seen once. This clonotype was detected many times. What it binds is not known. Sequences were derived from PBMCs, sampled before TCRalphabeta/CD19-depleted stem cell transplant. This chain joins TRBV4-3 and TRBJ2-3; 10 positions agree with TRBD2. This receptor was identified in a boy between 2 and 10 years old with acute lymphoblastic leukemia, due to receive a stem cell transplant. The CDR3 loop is CASSQERTSGYPQYF. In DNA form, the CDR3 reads TGCGCCAGCAGCCAAGAGAGGACTAGCGGATACCCGCAGTATTTT.